The 5 T cell receptor beta chains below come from one sample, sequenced in a study of blood T cell repertoires in COVID-19. Repertoires were generated with immunoSEQ multiplex PCR, while TCRdb's copy carries only in-frame clones and drops some. The top ten hold roughly 7.8% of the sample, which has a few hundred thousand clones, around 85% seen once. The sample comprised peripheral blood. The receptors come from a human donor in a cohort sampled during active COVID-19.

The genes are TRBV19 and TRBJ1-2; possible D gene TRBD1, 5 bases. The CDR3 totals 12 residues. CDR1 is LNHDA and CDR2 is SQIVND in the germline V gene (reference sequence). Trimming removed 8 bases from V and 4 bases from J, with 11 bases in between. The CDR3 sequence: CASGRDSYGYTF. The CDR3 bases are TGTGCCAGTGGCAGGGACTCCTATGGCTACACCTTC. The full variable domain, completed using reference TRBV19 and TRBJ1-2, is DGGITQSPKYLFRKEGQNVTLSCEQNLNHDAMYWYRQDPGQGLRLIYYSQIVNDFQKGDIAEGYSVSREKKESFPLTVTSAQKNPTAFYLCASGRDSYGYTFGSGTRLTVV.

The chain carries TRBV9 and TRBJ1-2; the D is unclear. The CDR3 sequence is 15 residues long. Germline assignment: CDR1 SGDLS and CDR2 YYNGEE. The germline V and J ends were trimmed by 0 bases and 8 bases, with 17 bases remaining between them. For the CDR3, the DNA is TGTGCCAGCAGCGTAGATCCGGGGAGGAGGGCCGGCTACACCTTC. This gives the protein CASSVDPGRRAGYTF.

This chain joins TRBV19 and TRBJ1-1; 8 bases match TRBD1. The CDR3 is 14 amino acids. The trim removed 6 bases at V and 1 base at J, leaving 4 bases unmatched. The germline gives CDR1 LNHDA, CDR2 SQIVND (reference sequence). Written as DNA, the CDR3 is TGTGCCAGTAGCCCGGACAGGGAGAACACTGAAGCTTTCTTT. This sequence encodes CASSPDRENTEAFF.

The gene calls are TRBV12-5 and TRBJ1-2; a possible D gene is TRBD1 (5 bases). This CDR3 spans 13 amino acids. Germline CDR1 is LGHNT and CDR2 is FRNRAP. Trimming left V 6 bases short and J 8 bases short, with 16 bases between. The CDR3 bases are TGTGCTAGTGGCACCGTAGGGGCGGGGGGCTACACCTTC. Protein product: CASGTVGAGGYTF.

The rearrangement joins TRBV3-1 (or the pseudogene TRBV3-2) to TRBJ2-1; 11 bases fit TRBD2. Unmatched junction bases numbered 5, after V lost 2 bases and J lost 5 bases. The CDR3 is made up of 16 amino acids. Germline V gene data show CDR1 as LGHDT and CDR2 as YNNKEL (reference sequence). The CDR3 here is CASSQKTSGGNNEQFF. The CDR3 nucleotides read TGTGCCAGCAGCCAAAAAACTAGCGGGGGTAACAATGAGCAGTTCTTC.